Each of the 30 T cell receptor beta chains below was sequenced from the same sample in a study of breast tumors, draining lymph nodes, adjacent tissues. Samples came from axillary lymph nodes draining the breast cancer. MiXCR, run by TCRdb on the multiplex PCR reads, gives a single entry per CDR3 protein. The sample includes about 120,000 distinct CDR3 sequences, less than 20% of them seen just once. Sequences were obtained from axillary lymph node tissue. The receptors originated from a female donor with breast cancer. Some clones in this sample may be carry-over from other donors' samples.

This clonotype is classed as medium-sized (0.01 to 0.1%). This chain joins TRBV12-3 or TRBV12-4 and TRBJ2-7; TRBD1 matches 12 bases. The CDR3 extends over 15 amino acids. V was clipped by 6 bases and J by 6 bases; unmatched bases: 9. The CDR3 DNA reads TGTGCCAGCAGCCGATCAGGGACAGGGGGCCGCGAGCAGTACTTC. Protein sequence: CASSRSGTGGREQYF.

This clonotype was detected only once. This clone may be a read error of a much larger clone one base away. The rearrangement links TRBV5-1 to TRBJ2-2, with D perhaps being TRBD1 or TRBD2 (5 bases each). The CDR3 is 15 amino acids. Germline V lookup: CDR1 SGHRS, CDR2 YFSETQ. CDR3 coding DNA: TGCGACAGCAACCCCGGGACGTCGAACACCGGGGAGCTGTTTTTT. Translating gives CDSNPGTSNTGELFF.

The V and J genes are TRBV7-6 and TRBJ2-2; 7 bases are a match to TRBD2. CDR1 is SGHVS, CDR2 FNYEAQ, per germline. The CDR3 sequence is 15 residues long. The junction had 11 bases not matched to a gene; V was cut back by 7 bases and J by 6 bases. Written as DNA, the CDR3 is TGTGCCAGCACCAGTGGTGTCCGGGGGGCCGGGGAGCTGTTTTTT. Encoded protein: CASTSGVRGAGELFF.

The count of this clonotype is one. A read error may explain this, as a much larger clone is one base away. The genes are TRBV12-3 or TRBV12-4 and TRBJ2-1; D gene uncertain. This CDR3 has 11 amino acids. CDR3 protein: CASRTDYRQLF. CDR3 in DNA: TGTGCCAGCAGGACTGATTATAGGCAGCTCTTC.

With respect to this clonotype: A read error may explain this, as a much larger clone is one base away. The chain carries TRBV5-5 and TRBJ2-1; 7 bases are a match to TRBD2. The germline gives CDR1 SGHKS, CDR2 YYEKEE (reference sequence). The CDR3 spans 15 residues. The V and J ends lost 4 bases and 4 bases, in that order; junction bases with no gene match: 8. CDR3 region: CASSPGVSGYNEQFF. CDR3 nucleotides: TGTGCCAGCAGCCCGGGGGTTAGCGGGTACAATGAGCAGTTCTTC.

This clonotype came up many times. The CDR3 loop reads CASSQEPSGSGANVLTF. The CDR3 coding sequence is TGCGCCAGCAGCCAAGAACCTTCGGGATCTGGGGCCAACGTCCTGACTTTC. The rearrangement links TRBV4-1 to TRBJ2-6; D is perhaps TRBD2 (5 bases). The CDR3 is 17 residues long. V was pared by 0 bases and J by 1 base, with 10 bases between. Germline loops: CDR1 MGHRA, CDR2 YSYEKL.

This clonotype was found a few times. This chain connects TRBV6-2 or TRBV6-3 to TRBJ2-1; unclear D gene. The CDR3 covers 14 residues. Germline V gene lookup returns CDR1 MNHEY and CDR2 SVGEGT. Trimming stripped 6 bases from V and 7 bases from J, with 16 bases between. The CDR3 nucleotides read TGTGCCAGCAGCATACCCTCTAGGTGGAATGAGCAGTTCTTC. Translation: CASSIPSRWNEQFF.

The table lists this clonotype with a few counts. This may arise from a read error, as a much more abundant clone is one base away. The rearrangement joins TRBV10-3 to TRBJ1-2; D remains ambiguous. CDR1 and CDR2 from the germline V gene are ENHRY and SYGVKD. CDR3 length: 13 residues. CDR3 DNA: TGTGCCGTCAGTGAGGCCTCAAACTATGGCTACACCTTC. This sequence encodes CAVSEASNYGYTF.

This clonotype was seen repeatedly, ten times or more. The chain couples TRBV2 to TRBJ1-6; 7 nucleotides agree with TRBD1. With V trimmed by 6 bases and J by 7 bases, 15 bases remained unmatched. This CDR3 region has 17 residues. Germline CDR1 and CDR2: SNHLY and FYNNEI. DNA of the CDR3: TGTGCCAGCAGGCCCACGACAGGGTGGGCCCCCAATTCACCCCTCCACTTT. Protein product: CASRPTTGWAPNSPLHF.

This clonotype was seen many times. This sequence joins TRBV2 and TRBJ2-2, with TRBD2 as a possible D gene (6 bases). Per the germline V gene, CDR1 is SNHLY and CDR2 is FYNNEI. The CDR3 extends over 13 amino acids. Trimming removed 10 bases at V and 6 bases at J, with 15 bases between. The DNA of the CDR3 is TGTGCCATCGTGACTAGTAACGCCGGGGAGCTGTTTTTT. This encodes CAIVTSNAGELFF.

Many counts were recorded for this clonotype. The chain combines TRBV2 with TRBJ1-2, with 9 bases that match TRBD1. CDR1 is SNHLY and CDR2 is FYNNEI in the germline V gene. V lost 5 bases and J lost 8; bases outside the gene matches: 15. This CDR3 is 16 amino acids long. The CDR3 here is CASSSTGTGYFSGYTF. CDR3 nucleotides: TGTGCCAGCAGTTCTACCGGGACAGGGTACTTCAGCGGCTACACCTTC.

This chain uses TRBV5-1 with TRBJ1-5, with D unresolved. CDR3 length: 14 residues. With 5 bases removed from V and 2 bases from J, the gap between germline ends came to 11 bases. CDR1 is SGHRS and CDR2 is YFSETQ in the germline V gene. For the CDR3, the DNA is TGCGCCAGCAGTCTGAACCCAGGCAATCAGCCCCAGCATTTT. This encodes CASSLNPGNQPQHF.

At least ten counts were recorded for this clonotype. V and J are TRBV5-1 and TRBJ2-5; D may be TRBD1 or TRBD2 (6 bases each). The CDR3 loop spans 13 amino acids. The V gene lost 5 bases and the J gene lost 5 bases, with 13 bases spanning the gap. CDR1 is SGHRS, CDR2 YFSETQ, per germline. CDR3 in DNA: TGCGCCAGCAGACAGGGAGGTAGGGAGACCCAGTACTTC. Encoded protein: CASRQGGRETQYF.

This clonotype was seen at least ten times. The gene calls are TRBV27 and TRBJ2-7, with 12 bases identical to TRBD2. V dropped 4 bases and J dropped 6; count of bases not matched to a gene: 1. The CDR3 contains 13 residues. CDR1 and CDR2 (germline): MNHEY, SMNVEV (reference sequence). The CDR3 reads CASSWTSGTEQYF. CDR3 DNA sequence: TGTGCCAGCAGTTGGACTAGCGGGACCGAGCAGTACTTC.

This clonotype has a count of ten or more. The chain employs TRBV5-1 and TRBJ2-5; D uncertain. Trimming stripped 1 base from V and 5 bases from J, with 15 bases between. This CDR3 comprises 15 residues. CDR1 SGHRS and CDR2 YFSETQ come from the germline V gene. The CDR3 DNA sequence: TGCGCCAGCAGCTTGATGGTCGCAAGTGGGGAGACCCAGTACTTC. This encodes CASSLMVASGETQYF.

This clonotype appeared many times. The rearrangement links TRBV20-1 to TRBJ2-3, with TRBD2 matching 10 bases. Per the germline V gene, CDR1 is DFQATT and CDR2 is SNEGSKA (reference sequence). V shed 4 bases and J 3 bases; nucleotides not matched to a gene: 7. This CDR3 is built from 15 residues. The DNA for the CDR3 is TGCAGTGCTACGCTTCTAGCGGGAGAAACAGATACGCAGTATTTT. Translation: CSATLLAGETDTQYF.

This clonotype was counted many times. The rearrangement uses TRBV5-8 and TRBJ2-5; 9 nucleotides line up with TRBD2. Trimming took 4 bases from V and 5 from J; bases not matched to a gene: 15. There are 17 residues in the CDR3. Germline CDR1 SGHTS, CDR2 YDEGEE. The CDR3 nucleotides are TGTGCCAGCAGCGGGGTGTGGCAAGCGGGGGGTTTTGAGACCCAGTACTTC. Translating it yields CASSGVWQAGGFETQYF.

This sequence joins TRBV5-5 and TRBJ1-1; D uncertain. The CDR3 consists of 14 residues. Trimming left V 3 bases short and J 1 base short, with 10 bases between. The germline V gene encodes CDR1 SGHKS and CDR2 YYEKEE (reference sequence). This CDR3 reads CASSSRRTNTEAFF. In DNA, the CDR3 is TGTGCCAGCAGCTCCAGACGGACGAACACTGAAGCTTTCTTT.

Many counts were recorded for this clonotype. This chain links TRBV6-1 with TRBJ2-7; 7 bases match TRBD2. Per germline, CDR1 MNHNS and CDR2 SASEGT. The CDR3 runs 13 residues. Trimming removed 7 bases from V and 3 bases from J; junction bases left unmatched: 6. CDR3 nucleotides: TGTGCCAGCACCCATACTAGCGACTACGAGCAGTACTTC. The encoded protein is CASTHTSDYEQYF.

The sample holds many counts of this clonotype. This rearrangement joins TRBV25-1 to TRBJ2-7; D might be TRBD2 (6 bases). This CDR3 contains 16 residues. From germline, CDR1 is MGHDK and CDR2 SYGVNS. V was cut by 0 bases and J by 7 bases, with 19 bases left in between. The CDR3 protein is CASSEYWGEDLGEQYF. DNA of the CDR3: TGTGCCAGCAGTGAATATTGGGGGGAGGATTTAGGGGAGCAGTACTTC.

In this sample, this clonotype turned up many times. This chain links TRBV4-1 with TRBJ2-3; TRBD2 aligns across 9 bases. J lost 2 bases, V lost 0 bases, and 15 bases had no gene match. The CDR3 contains 20 residues. The germline CDR1 and CDR2 sequences are MGHRA and YSYEKL. CDR3 sequence (DNA): TGCGCCAGCAGCCAAGATACTCGGCTAGCGGGGATTCGGGACACAGATACGCAGTATTTT. It codes for CASSQDTRLAGIRDTDTQYF.

The table lists this clonotype with many counts. The rearrangement uses TRBV10-3 and TRBJ2-7; tentatively, D is TRBD2 (7 bases). The CDR3 is made up of 14 amino acids. V gave up 10 bases and J gave up 2 bases, with 18 bases separating them. Per germline, CDR1 ENHRY and CDR2 SYGVKD. CDR3 protein: CATTKGEGPYEQYF. DNA for the CDR3: TGTGCCACCACCAAGGGGGAGGGGCCCTACGAGCAGTACTTC.

The sample holds many counts of this clonotype. The genes are TRBV7-3 and TRBJ2-2, with 8 bases fitting TRBD2. The CDR3 sequence is 15 residues long. Germline V CDR1 and CDR2: SGHTA, FQGTGA. V dropped 6 bases and J dropped 5; count of bases not matched to a gene: 8. The CDR3 loop reads CASRSLAGRTGELFF. The CDR3 nucleotides are TGTGCCAGCAGATCCTTAGCGGGACGGACCGGGGAGCTGTTTTTT.

This clonotype was observed many times. The chain uses TRBV24-1 and TRBJ2-7, with no clear D. Trimming left V 3 bases short and J 7 bases short, with 12 bases between. The CDR3 extends over 13 amino acids. Germline CDR1 is KGHDR and CDR2 is SFDVKD. Written as DNA, the CDR3 is TGTGCCACCAGTGATGGACCCTCGGAAGAGCAGTACTTC. It specifies CATSDGPSEEQYF.

In regard to this clonotype: This sequence may be a read error, since a much larger clone differs from it by one base. CDR3 sequence (DNA): TGTGCCAGCAGCTCCGGACTAGCGGGACAAGAGGCCCAGTACTTC. Translation: CASSSGLAGQEAQYF. The chain employs TRBV7-9 and TRBJ2-5; 12 nucleotides line up with TRBD2. The length of the CDR3 is 15 residues. Germline-derived CDR1 and CDR2 are SEHNR and FQNEAQ (reference sequence).

This clonotype was detected ten times or more. The chain combines TRBV6-5 with TRBJ1-2; D unclear. The CDR3 covers 13 residues. Germline V gene lookup returns CDR1 MNHEY and CDR2 SVGAGI. CDR3 bases: TGTGGGAACGTCTCGTGGGGTCCCCATGGCTACACCTTC. Translated, it gives CGNVSWGPHGYTF.

With respect to this clonotype: A clone one base away is much larger, so this may be a read error. The chain combines TRBV2 with TRBJ2-6, with D maybe TRBD2 (5 bases). The CDR3 extends over 17 amino acids. The germline CDR1 and CDR2 sequences are SNHLY and FYNNEI. The ends were cut back, 10 bases at V and 0 bases at J, with 19 bases in the middle. CDR3 coding DNA: TGTGCCATCCTAGGGAGAGTTTGGATCTCTGGGGCCAACGTCCTGACTTTC. Its translation is CAILGRVWISGANVLTF.

At least ten counts were recorded for this clonotype. The chain employs TRBV14 and TRBJ2-2, with D possibly matching TRBD2 (6 bases). V was cut by 6 bases and J by 4 bases, with 15 bases left in between. Germline V gene data show CDR1 as SGHDN and CDR2 as FVKESK. The CDR3 sequence is 15 residues long. In DNA form, the CDR3 reads TGTGCCAGCAGTCAGCTAGCGAGTGGCACCGGGGAGCTGTTTTTT. Amino acid sequence: CASSQLASGTGELFF.

The chain employs TRBV2 and TRBJ2-6; 8 bases align to TRBD1. After removal of 10 bases from V and 0 bases from J, the junction contained 5 bases not matched to a gene. This CDR3 region has 15 residues. Germline values: CDR1 SNHLY, CDR2 FYNNEI. The CDR3 spells CAKQGVVSGANVLTF. CDR3 bases: TGTGCCAAACAGGGGGTAGTCTCTGGGGCCAACGTCCTGACTTTC.

This clonotype was seen ten or more times. This chain joins TRBV20-1 and TRBJ1-2, with no clear D. Trimming stripped 6 bases from V and 3 bases from J, with 8 bases between. This CDR3 has 11 amino acids. Looked up from germline, CDR1 is DFQATT and CDR2 is SNEGSKA (reference sequence). The CDR3 region is CSASRDYGYTF. The CDR3 nucleotides read TGCAGTGCCTCACGAGACTATGGCTACACCTTC.